This T cell receptor (beta chain) is from a study of OX40 agonist ivuxolimab in advanced cancers. This clone occurred once. The germline V gene has CDR1 KGHSH and CDR2 LQKENI. V dropped 0 bases and J dropped 4 bases, with 9 bases sitting between them. The CDR3 spans 14 residues. Only in-frame clones appear in the TCRdb table, and some are missing; sequencing was by immunoSEQ multiplex PCR. The sample yields 55,000 to 70,000 clones, about 83% seen once. The chain employs TRBV18 and TRBJ2-5; no definite D call. The sequencing used CD4+ or CD8+ T cells sorted from blood, collected in a trial of the OX40 agonist ivuxolimab. The sequence was collected from an adult with an advanced solid tumor such as melanoma, head and neck, liver or kidney cancer. DNA of the CDR3: TGTGCCAGCTCACCACCGATGGGCGGAGAGACCCAGTACTTC. Its translation: CASSPPMGGETQYF.